These T cell receptor beta chains were read from a single sample in a study of vaccination and CD4 T cells after COVID-19. These TCRs' antigens remain unknown. In TCRdb, the PCR reads were re-called with MiXCR into one record per CDR3 protein. The data contain some 500 distinct CDR3 sequences, roughly 11% of them singletons. The sequencing input was CD4+ T cells from blood, cultured in vitro. Source of these receptors: a human donor in good health. The CDR3 runs from the conserved cysteine through the conserved F or W. The D gene is left open where the match is weak. A row's size may be missing; if present it is once, few, many or a size class.

v_call: TRBV5-4; clone_size: few; j_call: TRBJ2-7; d_call: TRBD1; cdr3_aa: CASSRPGQASYEQYF; cdr3_nt: TGTGCCAGCAGCAGACCGGGACAGGCCTCCTACGAGCAGTACTTC
v_call: TRBV15; clone_size: large; j_call: TRBJ2-2; d_call: -; cdr3_aa: CATSSWRGNTGELFF; cdr3_nt: TGTGCCACCAGCAGTTGGAGGGGGAACACCGGGGAGCTGTTTTTT
v_call: TRBV14; clone_size: large; j_call: TRBJ2-5; d_call: -; cdr3_aa: CASSQHRGGTSETQYF; cdr3_nt: TGTGCCAGCAGCCAACACAGGGGGGGGACATCGGAGACCCAGTACTTC
v_call: TRBV5-1; clone_size: few; j_call: TRBJ2-2; d_call: TRBD1; cdr3_aa: CASRTGTGLNTGELFF; cdr3_nt: TGCGCCAGCAGAACCGGGACAGGGTTAAACACCGGGGAGCTGTTTTTT
v_call: TRBV6-1; clone_size: large; j_call: TRBJ1-2; d_call: -; cdr3_aa: CASRSGENYGYTF; cdr3_nt: TGTGCCAGCAGGTCGGGGGAAAACTATGGCTACACCTTC
v_call: TRBV20-1; clone_size: -; j_call: TRBJ2-1; d_call: TRBD2; cdr3_aa: CSARGPPLAGVNNEQFF; cdr3_nt: TGCAGTGCTAGAGGCCCCCCCCTAGCGGGAGTCAACAATGAGCAGTTCTTC
v_call: TRBV19; clone_size: large; j_call: TRBJ1-5; d_call: -; cdr3_aa: CATWESYSNQPQHF; cdr3_nt: TGTGCCACCTGGGAGTCGTATAGCAATCAGCCCCAGCATTTT
v_call: TRBV27; clone_size: medium-sized; j_call: TRBJ1-5; d_call: TRBD1; cdr3_aa: CASSYGTGGQPQHF; cdr3_nt: TGTGCCAGCAGTTACGGGACAGGGGGCCAGCCCCAGCATTTT
v_call: TRBV6-1; clone_size: large; j_call: TRBJ1-2; d_call: TRBD1; cdr3_aa: CASSEDGTGLRGYTF; cdr3_nt: TGTGCCAGCAGTGAAGACGGGACAGGGCTTCGGGGCTACACCTTC
v_call: TRBV10-1; clone_size: large; j_call: TRBJ1-1; d_call: -; cdr3_aa: CASSWKGHPEAFF; cdr3_nt: TGCGCCAGCAGCTGGAAGGGACACCCCGAAGCTTTCTTT
v_call: TRBV7-2; clone_size: few; j_call: TRBJ1-4; d_call: -; cdr3_aa: CASSLDRGNEKLFF; cdr3_nt: TGTGCCAGCAGCTTAGATCGGGGAAATGAAAAACTGTTTTTT
v_call: TRBV18; clone_size: few; j_call: TRBJ2-3; d_call: -; cdr3_aa: CASSPARGKDTQYF; cdr3_nt: TGTGCCAGCTCACCCGCCCGGGGGAAGGATACGCAGTATTTT
v_call: TRBV18; clone_size: -; j_call: TRBJ1-6; d_call: -; cdr3_aa: CASSPTADNSPLHF; cdr3_nt: TGTGCCAGCTCACCAACGGCAGATAATTCACCCCTCCACTTT
v_call: TRBV20-1; clone_size: large; j_call: TRBJ1-6; d_call: -; cdr3_aa: CSARVAGHDSPLHF; cdr3_nt: TGCAGTGCTAGAGTAGCGGGACATGATTCACCCCTCCACTTT
v_call: TRBV5-5; clone_size: few; j_call: TRBJ1-6; d_call: TRBD1; cdr3_aa: CASSSKTGGYSPLHF; cdr3_nt: TGTGCCAGCAGCTCGAAAACAGGGGGCTACTCACCCCTCCACTTT
v_call: TRBV7-2; clone_size: large; j_call: TRBJ2-1; d_call: TRBD2; cdr3_aa: CASSLVRGLAGGWEQFF; cdr3_nt: TGTGCCAGCAGCTTAGTGAGAGGGCTAGCGGGAGGTTGGGAGCAGTTCTTC
v_call: TRBV11-2; clone_size: -; j_call: TRBJ1-2; d_call: -; cdr3_aa: CASSLGGTSGYGYTF; cdr3_nt: TGTGCCAGCAGCTTAGGCGGGACATCAGGCTATGGCTACACCTTC
v_call: TRBV20-1; clone_size: large; j_call: TRBJ1-1; d_call: -; cdr3_aa: CSARSGQGHYTEAFF; cdr3_nt: TGCAGTGCTAGGTCCGGGCAGGGTCATTACACTGAAGCTTTCTTT
v_call: TRBV25-1; clone_size: large; j_call: TRBJ1-2; d_call: -; cdr3_aa: CASSQPGWPGYTF; cdr3_nt: TGTGCCAGCAGCCAACCTGGGTGGCCGGGCTACACCTTC
v_call: TRBV11-2; clone_size: large; j_call: TRBJ2-3; d_call: -; cdr3_aa: CASSALVTDTQYF; cdr3_nt: TGTGCCAGCAGCGCGCTAGTCACAGATACGCAGTATTTT
v_call: TRBV2; clone_size: large; j_call: TRBJ1-2; d_call: -; cdr3_aa: CASSYSYGYTF; cdr3_nt: TGTGCCAGCAGTTACAGTTATGGCTACACCTTC
v_call: TRBV29-1; clone_size: -; j_call: TRBJ2-7; d_call: TRBD2; cdr3_aa: CSVGGAGGYEQYF; cdr3_nt: TGCAGCGTCGGAGGGGCGGGAGGGTACGAGCAGTACTTC
v_call: TRBV12-3/TRBV12-4; clone_size: large; j_call: TRBJ1-2; d_call: -; cdr3_aa: CASSFSAAGYTF; cdr3_nt: TGTGCCAGCAGTTTCTCCGCCGCAGGCTACACCTTC
v_call: TRBV5-1; clone_size: medium-sized; j_call: TRBJ2-7; d_call: -; cdr3_aa: CASSLLGPEQYF; cdr3_nt: TGCGCCAGCAGCTTATTGGGACCTGAGCAGTACTTC
v_call: TRBV12-3/TRBV12-4; clone_size: large; j_call: TRBJ2-1; d_call: -; cdr3_aa: CASSLVVASYNEQFF; cdr3_nt: TGTGCCAGCAGTCTGGTCGTTGCCTCCTACAATGAGCAGTTCTTC
v_call: TRBV18; clone_size: medium-sized; j_call: TRBJ1-2; d_call: -; cdr3_aa: CASSPDGTYGYTF; cdr3_nt: TGTGCCAGCTCACCTGACGGCACCTATGGCTACACCTTC
v_call: TRBV6-1; clone_size: large; j_call: TRBJ2-7; d_call: -; cdr3_aa: CASKRTAGYEQYF; cdr3_nt: TGTGCCAGCAAAAGGACGGCGGGGTACGAGCAGTACTTC
v_call: TRBV7-2; clone_size: large; j_call: TRBJ2-5; d_call: TRBD2; cdr3_aa: CATGLAGGPWETQYF; cdr3_nt: TGTGCCACCGGACTAGCGGGGGGGCCGTGGGAGACCCAGTACTTC
v_call: TRBV7-2; clone_size: large; j_call: TRBJ1-1; d_call: -; cdr3_aa: CASSLESGALAFF; cdr3_nt: TGTGCCAGCAGCTTAGAGTCCGGGGCGTTGGCTTTCTTT
v_call: TRBV5-1; clone_size: -; j_call: TRBJ2-7; d_call: -; cdr3_aa: CASSLAPGTSTYEQYF; cdr3_nt: TGCGCCAGCAGCTTGGCCCCCGGGACGTCGACCTACGAGCAGTACTTC
v_call: TRBV11-3; clone_size: large; j_call: TRBJ2-7; d_call: TRBD2; cdr3_aa: CASSLAGGSYEQYF; cdr3_nt: TGTGCCAGCAGCTTAGCGGGAGGCTCCTACGAGCAGTACTTC
v_call: TRBV7-2; clone_size: large; j_call: TRBJ1-6; d_call: -; cdr3_aa: CASSPPGGLRNSPLHF; cdr3_nt: TGTGCCAGCAGCCCCCCCGGAGGGCTTAGGAATTCACCCCTCCACTTT
v_call: TRBV6-1; clone_size: large; j_call: TRBJ1-6; d_call: TRBD1; cdr3_aa: CASSRDSSYNSPLHF; cdr3_nt: TGTGCCAGCAGCCGGGACAGCTCCTATAATTCACCCCTCCACTTT
v_call: TRBV19; clone_size: large; j_call: TRBJ1-2; d_call: TRBD1; cdr3_aa: CASSLGGHYGYTF; cdr3_nt: TGTGCCAGTAGTTTAGGGGGCCACTATGGCTACACCTTC
v_call: TRBV12-3/TRBV12-4; clone_size: few; j_call: TRBJ2-2; d_call: -; cdr3_aa: CASRGQSAGELFF; cdr3_nt: TGTGCCAGCAGGGGTCAGTCGGCCGGGGAGCTGTTTTTT
v_call: TRBV7-9; clone_size: large; j_call: TRBJ2-5; d_call: -; cdr3_aa: CANTPREETQYF; cdr3_nt: TGTGCCAACACCCCCAGGGAAGAGACCCAGTACTTC
v_call: TRBV10-2; clone_size: -; j_call: TRBJ1-4; d_call: -; cdr3_aa: CASSGSGTTNEKLFF; cdr3_nt: TGCGCCAGCAGTGGATCAGGCACAACTAATGAAAAACTGTTTTTT
v_call: TRBV18; clone_size: few; j_call: TRBJ2-5; d_call: TRBD2; cdr3_aa: CASSPAGGPETQYF; cdr3_nt: TGTGCCAGCTCACCAGCGGGGGGGCCGGAGACCCAGTACTTC
v_call: TRBV2; clone_size: large; j_call: TRBJ2-1; d_call: TRBD2; cdr3_aa: CASSVGLAGDDEQFF; cdr3_nt: TGTGCCAGCAGTGTGGGACTAGCGGGAGACGATGAGCAGTTCTTC
v_call: TRBV11-3; clone_size: large; j_call: TRBJ2-3; d_call: -; cdr3_aa: CASSLGLRGNPQYF; cdr3_nt: TGTGCCAGCAGCTTAGGTCTTAGAGGTAATCCGCAGTATTTT
v_call: TRBV2; clone_size: few; j_call: TRBJ1-4; d_call: -; cdr3_aa: CASGEMLFGNEKLFF; cdr3_nt: TGTGCCAGCGGCGAAATGTTATTTGGGAATGAAAAACTGTTTTTT
v_call: TRBV5-4; clone_size: hyperexpanded; j_call: TRBJ2-5; d_call: TRBD2; cdr3_aa: CASSLVLAGQETQYF; cdr3_nt: TGTGCCAGCAGCTTGGTTCTAGCGGGTCAAGAGACCCAGTACTTC
v_call: TRBV7-3; clone_size: large; j_call: TRBJ2-3; d_call: -; cdr3_aa: CASSPGFTDTQYF; cdr3_nt: TGTGCCAGTTCACCAGGGTTTACAGATACGCAGTATTTT
v_call: TRBV6-2/TRBV6-3; clone_size: large; j_call: TRBJ1-5; d_call: -; cdr3_aa: CASSYSSRNQPQHF; cdr3_nt: TGTGCCAGCAGTTACTCGTCTAGGAATCAGCCCCAGCATTTT
v_call: TRBV5-4; clone_size: large; j_call: TRBJ1-2; d_call: TRBD1; cdr3_aa: CASSLGGTRNYTF; cdr3_nt: TGTGCCAGCAGCTTAGGGGGCACAAGGAACTACACCTTC
v_call: TRBV25-1; clone_size: large; j_call: TRBJ2-5; d_call: TRBD2; cdr3_aa: CASSGLAGQETQYF; cdr3_nt: TGTGCCAGCAGTGGGCTAGCGGGGCAAGAGACCCAGTACTTC
v_call: TRBV7-2; clone_size: large; j_call: TRBJ2-7; d_call: TRBD2; cdr3_aa: CASSFGSGSYEQYF; cdr3_nt: TGTGCCAGCAGCTTCGGAAGCGGGAGCTACGAGCAGTACTTC
v_call: TRBV5-1; clone_size: -; j_call: TRBJ1-1; d_call: -; cdr3_aa: CTSSYEGQGTEAFF; cdr3_nt: TGCACCAGCAGCTACGAGGGGCAAGGCACTGAAGCTTTCTTT
v_call: TRBV14; clone_size: -; j_call: TRBJ2-7; d_call: -; cdr3_aa: CASSQGQNYEQYF; cdr3_nt: TGTGCCAGCAGCCAAGGACAGAACTACGAGCAGTACTTC
v_call: TRBV5-4; clone_size: medium-sized; j_call: TRBJ2-3; d_call: -; cdr3_aa: CASSPLDGARDTQYF; cdr3_nt: TGTGCCAGCAGCCCCTTGGACGGTGCGCGAGATACGCAGTATTTT
v_call: TRBV10-3; clone_size: medium-sized; j_call: TRBJ2-4; d_call: TRBD2; cdr3_aa: CAISQGVGTSGTKNIQYF; cdr3_nt: TGTGCCATCAGTCAAGGCGTTGGGACTAGCGGGACCAAAAACATTCAGTACTTC
v_call: TRBV30; clone_size: medium-sized; j_call: TRBJ1-2; d_call: -; cdr3_aa: CAWSRQAFYGYTF; cdr3_nt: TGTGCCTGGAGTCGACAGGCATTCTATGGCTACACCTTC
v_call: TRBV6-5; clone_size: -; j_call: TRBJ2-7; d_call: -; cdr3_aa: CASSYSHLSNSYEQYF; cdr3_nt: TGTGCCAGCAGTTACTCCCATCTCAGTAACTCCTACGAGCAGTACTTC
v_call: TRBV2; clone_size: large; j_call: TRBJ2-2; d_call: -; cdr3_aa: CASSEAGISGGELFF; cdr3_nt: TGTGCCAGCAGTGAAGCGGGTATATCGGGCGGGGAGCTGTTTTTT
v_call: TRBV7-9; clone_size: large; j_call: TRBJ1-5; d_call: -; cdr3_aa: CASSLNQGSNQPQHF; cdr3_nt: TGTGCCAGCAGCTTGAATCAGGGGAGCAATCAGCCCCAGCATTTT
v_call: TRBV6-1; clone_size: large; j_call: TRBJ1-1; d_call: -; cdr3_aa: CASSEVWDGEAFF; cdr3_nt: TGTGCCAGCAGTGAAGTCTGGGACGGCGAAGCTTTCTTT
v_call: TRBV20-1; clone_size: large; j_call: TRBJ1-3; d_call: -; cdr3_aa: CSARGGESGNTIYF; cdr3_nt: TGCAGTGCTAGGGGGGGGGAATCTGGAAACACCATATATTTT